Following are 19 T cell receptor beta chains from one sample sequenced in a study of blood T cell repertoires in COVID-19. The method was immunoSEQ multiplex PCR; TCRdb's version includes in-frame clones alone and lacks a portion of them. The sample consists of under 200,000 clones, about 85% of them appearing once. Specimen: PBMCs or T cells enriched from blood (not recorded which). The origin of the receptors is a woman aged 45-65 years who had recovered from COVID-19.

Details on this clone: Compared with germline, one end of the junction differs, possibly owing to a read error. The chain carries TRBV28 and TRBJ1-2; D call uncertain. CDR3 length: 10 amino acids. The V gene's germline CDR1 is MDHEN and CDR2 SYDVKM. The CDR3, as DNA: TGTGCCAGCAGTTCGGGTGGCCTCAGCTTC. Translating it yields CASSSGGLSF.

As DNA, the CDR3 is TGCAGCGTTGCCAGGGTGGGAGGCTACACCTTC. Protein product: CSVARVGGYTF. The V and J genes are TRBV29-1 and TRBJ1-2, with TRBD1 as a possible D gene (5 bases). This CDR3 is built from 11 residues. Trimming stripped 4 bases from V and 8 bases from J, with 11 bases between. CDR1 SQVTM and CDR2 ANQGSEA come from the germline V gene.

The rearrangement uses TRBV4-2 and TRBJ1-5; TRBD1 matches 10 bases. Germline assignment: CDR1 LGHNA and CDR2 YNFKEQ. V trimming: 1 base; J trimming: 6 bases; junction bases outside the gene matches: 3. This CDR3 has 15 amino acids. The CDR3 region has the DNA TGTGCCAGCAGCCAAGGGGACAGGGGTTTTCAGCCCCAGCATTTT. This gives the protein CASSQGDRGFQPQHF.

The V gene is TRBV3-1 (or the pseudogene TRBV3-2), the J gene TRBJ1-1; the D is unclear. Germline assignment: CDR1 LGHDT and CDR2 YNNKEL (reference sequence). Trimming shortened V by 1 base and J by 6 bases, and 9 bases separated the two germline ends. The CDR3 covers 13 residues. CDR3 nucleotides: TGTGCCAGCAGCCAAGGCTCCAGGTCTGAAGCTTTCTTT. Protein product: CASSQGSRSEAFF.

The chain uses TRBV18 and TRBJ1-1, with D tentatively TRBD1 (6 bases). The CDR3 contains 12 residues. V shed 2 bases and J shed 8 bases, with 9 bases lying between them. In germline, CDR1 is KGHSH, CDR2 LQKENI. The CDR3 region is CASSPTDREAFF. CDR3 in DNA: TGTGCCAGCTCACCAACCGACAGGGAAGCTTTCTTT.

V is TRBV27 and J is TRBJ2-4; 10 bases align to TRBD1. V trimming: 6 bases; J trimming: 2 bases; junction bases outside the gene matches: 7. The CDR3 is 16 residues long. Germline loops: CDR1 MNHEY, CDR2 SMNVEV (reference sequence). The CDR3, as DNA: TGTGCCAGCAGGACGGGACAGGGGATTACCAAAAACATTCAGTACTTC. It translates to CASRTGQGITKNIQYF.

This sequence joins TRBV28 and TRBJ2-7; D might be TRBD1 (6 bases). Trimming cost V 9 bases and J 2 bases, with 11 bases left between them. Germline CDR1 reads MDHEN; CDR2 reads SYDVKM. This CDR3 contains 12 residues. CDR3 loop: CASSGQTYEQYF. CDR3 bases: TGTGCCAGTTCAGGACAGACCTACGAGCAGTACTTC.

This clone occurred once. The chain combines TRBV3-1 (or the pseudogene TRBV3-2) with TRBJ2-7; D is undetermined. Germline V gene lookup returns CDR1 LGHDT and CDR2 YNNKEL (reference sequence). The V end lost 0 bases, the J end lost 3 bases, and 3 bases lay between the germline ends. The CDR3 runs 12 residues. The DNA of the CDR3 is TGTGCCAGCAGCCAAGACTACTACGAGCAGTACTTC. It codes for CASSQDYYEQYF.

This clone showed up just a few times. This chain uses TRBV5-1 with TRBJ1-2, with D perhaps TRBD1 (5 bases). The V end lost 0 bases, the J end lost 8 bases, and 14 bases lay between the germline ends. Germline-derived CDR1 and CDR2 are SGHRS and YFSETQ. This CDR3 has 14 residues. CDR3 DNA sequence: TGCGCCAGCAGCTTGGGGCAGGGAGGGAACGGCTACACCTTC. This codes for CASSLGQGGNGYTF.

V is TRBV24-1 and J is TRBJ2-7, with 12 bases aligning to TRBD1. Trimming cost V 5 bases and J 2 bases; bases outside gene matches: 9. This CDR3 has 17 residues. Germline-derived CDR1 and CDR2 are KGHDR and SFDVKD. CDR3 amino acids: CATSVRDWDRGPYEQYF. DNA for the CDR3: TGTGCCACCAGTGTCCGCGATTGGGACAGGGGGCCCTACGAGCAGTACTTC.

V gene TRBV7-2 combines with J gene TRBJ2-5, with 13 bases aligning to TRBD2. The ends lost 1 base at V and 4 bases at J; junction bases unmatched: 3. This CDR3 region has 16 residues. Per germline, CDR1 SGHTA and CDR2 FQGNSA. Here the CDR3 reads CASSLGLAGGGETQYF. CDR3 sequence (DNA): TGTGCCAGCAGCTTAGGACTAGCGGGAGGAGGAGAGACCCAGTACTTC.

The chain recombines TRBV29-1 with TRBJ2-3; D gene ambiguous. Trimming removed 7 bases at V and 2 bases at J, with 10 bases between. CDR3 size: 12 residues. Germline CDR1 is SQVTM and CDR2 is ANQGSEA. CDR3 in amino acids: CSANPNTDTQYF. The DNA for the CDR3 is TGCAGCGCCAATCCTAACACAGATACGCAGTATTTT.

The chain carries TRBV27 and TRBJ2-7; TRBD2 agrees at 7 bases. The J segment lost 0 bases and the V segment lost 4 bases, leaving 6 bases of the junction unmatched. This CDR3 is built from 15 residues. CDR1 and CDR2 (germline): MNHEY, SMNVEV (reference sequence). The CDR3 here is CASSWEAGSSYEQYF. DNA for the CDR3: TGTGCCAGCAGTTGGGAAGCGGGGAGCTCCTACGAGCAGTACTTC.

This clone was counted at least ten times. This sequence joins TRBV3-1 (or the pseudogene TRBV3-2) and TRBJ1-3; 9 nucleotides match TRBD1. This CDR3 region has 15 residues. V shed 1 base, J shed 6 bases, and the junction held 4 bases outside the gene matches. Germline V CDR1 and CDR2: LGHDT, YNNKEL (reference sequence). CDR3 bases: TGTGCCAGCAGCCAAGGGGACAGGGTAAAAAACACCATATATTTT. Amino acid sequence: CASSQGDRVKNTIYF.

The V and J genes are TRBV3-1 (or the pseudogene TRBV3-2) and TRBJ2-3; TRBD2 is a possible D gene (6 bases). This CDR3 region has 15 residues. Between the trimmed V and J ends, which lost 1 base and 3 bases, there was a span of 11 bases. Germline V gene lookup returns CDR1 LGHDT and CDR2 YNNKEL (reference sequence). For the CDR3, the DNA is TGTGCCAGCAGCCAAGCTTGGCTAGCGACAGATACGCAGTATTTT. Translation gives CASSQAWLATDTQYF.

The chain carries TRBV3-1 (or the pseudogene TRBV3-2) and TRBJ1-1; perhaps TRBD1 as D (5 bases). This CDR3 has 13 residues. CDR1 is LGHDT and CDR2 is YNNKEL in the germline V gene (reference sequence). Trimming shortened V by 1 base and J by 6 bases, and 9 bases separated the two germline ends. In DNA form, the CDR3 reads TGTGCCAGCAGCCAAGGCAGGGCCGCTGAAGCTTTCTTT. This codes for CASSQGRAAEAFF.

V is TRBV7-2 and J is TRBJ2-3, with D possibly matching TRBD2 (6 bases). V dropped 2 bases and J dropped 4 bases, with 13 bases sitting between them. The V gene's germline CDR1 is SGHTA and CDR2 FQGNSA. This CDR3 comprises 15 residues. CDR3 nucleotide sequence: TGTGCCAGCAGCTTACGGGGGAGCGTCCCAGATACGCAGTATTTT. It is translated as CASSLRGSVPDTQYF. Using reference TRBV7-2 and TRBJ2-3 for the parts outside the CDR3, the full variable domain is GAGVSQSPSNKVTEKGKDVELRCDPISGHTALYWYRQSLGQGLEFLIYFQGNSAPDKSGLPSDRFSAERTGGSVSTLTIQRTQQEDSAVYLCASSLRGSVPDTQYFGPGTRLTVL.

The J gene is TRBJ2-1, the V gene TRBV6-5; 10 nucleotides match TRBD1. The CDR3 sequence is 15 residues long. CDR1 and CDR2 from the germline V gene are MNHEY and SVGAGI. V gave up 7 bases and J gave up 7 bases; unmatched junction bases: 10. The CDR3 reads CASTSGTGVRNEQFF. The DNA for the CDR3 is TGTGCCAGCACCTCCGGGACAGGGGTCAGAAATGAGCAGTTCTTC.

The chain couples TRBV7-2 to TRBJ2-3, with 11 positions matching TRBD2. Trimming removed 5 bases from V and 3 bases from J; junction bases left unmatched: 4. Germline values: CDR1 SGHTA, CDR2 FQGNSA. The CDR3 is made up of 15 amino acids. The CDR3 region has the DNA TGTGCCAGCAGCCTATTAGCGGGGGGGACAGATACGCAGTATTTT. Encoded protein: CASSLLAGGTDTQYF.